One and the same sample provided the 28 T cell receptor beta chains below, sequenced in a study of Graves' ophthalmopathy and Graves' hyperthyroidism. Transcripts of RNA were the source for amplifying TCR beta CDR3 regions. RT-PCR with HTBI primers came first, then second-round multiplex PCR. MiXCR was run by TCRdb on the multiplex PCR reads, yielding one entry per CDR3 protein. The profile shows about 390,000 distinct CDR3 sequences, 15% of them singletons. Sequences were obtained from peripheral blood. The receptors were sampled from a woman aged 18-29 years with stable Graves' hyperthyroidism.

This clonotype was counted many times. The CDR3 region has the DNA TGTGCCAGCAGTTTGAGCCGGCGGAGCGTAAGGGAGACCCAGTACTTC. The encoded protein is CASSLSRRSVRETQYF. This chain joins TRBV12-3 or TRBV12-4 and TRBJ2-5; D call uncertain. Trimming removed 3 bases at V and 5 bases at J, with 19 bases between. This CDR3 region has 16 residues.

Regarding this clonotype: This may come from a read error, since a much larger clone is one base off. The genes are TRBV6-2 or TRBV6-3 and TRBJ2-5, with D perhaps given as TRBD1 or TRBD2 (6 bases each). The germline gives CDR1 MNHEY, CDR2 SVGEGT. CDR3 length: 12 residues. DNA for the CDR3: TGTGCCAGCAAGGGGGGACCAGAGACCAAGTACTTC. This translates into CASKGGPETKYF.

This clonotype was seen ten or more times. The V and J genes are TRBV20-1 and TRBJ2-7, with D unclear. V was pared by 6 bases and J by 4 bases, with 22 bases between. The length of the CDR3 is 15 residues. The germline V gene encodes CDR1 DFQATT and CDR2 SNEGSKA (reference sequence). The CDR3 protein is CSAAGRPLVLYEQYF. DNA of the CDR3: TGCAGTGCCGCTGGGCGCCCCTTAGTTCTGTACGAGCAGTACTTC.

This clonotype was seen more than once but under ten times. The CDR3 loop is CASSFRDTNSGANVLTF. CDR3 coding DNA: TGTGCCAGCAGCTTTAGGGATACTAACTCTGGGGCCAACGTCCTGACTTTC. The gene calls are TRBV11-1 and TRBJ2-6; no definite D call. V lost 3 bases and J lost 0, with 12 bases in between. The CDR3 covers 17 residues. Germline V gene sequence: CDR1 SGHAT, CDR2 FQDESV (reference sequence).

This clonotype was seen a few times. The chain uses TRBV11-3 and TRBJ1-1; no firm D call. This CDR3 contains 13 residues. Trimming removed 5 bases from V and 6 bases from J, with 13 bases in between. Germline V gene data show CDR1 as SGHNT and CDR2 as YENEEA. The CDR3 DNA follows: TGTGCCAGCAGCCCCCTTACCTCCTCTGAAGCTTTCTTT. This codes for CASSPLTSSEAFF. The entire variable domain, with the rest obtained from reference TRBV11-3 and TRBJ1-1, is as follows: EAGVVQSPRYKIIEKKQPVAFWCNPISGHNTLYWYLQNLGQGPELLIRYENEEAVDDSQLPKDRFSAERLKGVDSTLKIQPAELGDSAVYLCASSPLTSSEAFFGQGTRLTVV.

In nucleotides, the CDR3 is TGCAGTGCTAGGCTAGCGGGGGTGGGTAACATTCAGTACTTC. This encodes CSARLAGVGNIQYF. This chain joins TRBV20-1 and TRBJ2-4; TRBD2 aligns across 10 bases. This CDR3 region has 14 residues. Germline V gives CDR1 DFQATT, CDR2 SNEGSKA (reference sequence). Trimming removed 3 bases from V and 7 bases from J; junction bases left unmatched: 6.

At least ten counts were recorded for this clonotype. The V gene is TRBV12-3 or TRBV12-4, the J gene TRBJ1-6; D unclear. The CDR3 is 13 amino acids. V lost 7 bases, J lost 10 bases, and 14 bases lay in between. As DNA, the CDR3 is TGTGCCAGCACCGGACGGCTTTTGTCACCCCTCCACTTT. This codes for CASTGRLLSPLHF.

This clonotype was recorded many times. This chain joins TRBV6-2 or TRBV6-3 and TRBJ1-1, with D possibly being TRBD1 (5 bases). V was pared by 5 bases and J by 8 bases, with 15 bases between. This CDR3 comprises 13 residues. Germline lookup yields CDR1 MNHEY and CDR2 SVGEGT. CDR3 nucleotides: TGTGCCAGCAGTCAACCGGGGGTAAGGGAAGCTTTCTTT. Translation gives CASSQPGVREAFF.

The chain links TRBV24-1 to TRBJ2-2; D perhaps matches TRBD1 (6 bases). CDR3 length: 16 residues. Germline V lookup: CDR1 KGHDR, CDR2 SFDVKD. With 4 bases removed from V and 0 bases from J, the gap between germline ends came to 11 bases. CDR3 coding DNA: TGTGCCACCAGTGACCCTGACAGGTCGAACACCGGGGAGCTGTTTTTT. Amino acid sequence: CATSDPDRSNTGELFF.

This clonotype has a count of ten or more. The J gene is TRBJ1-5, the V gene TRBV6-1, with D unresolved. V lost 6 bases to trimming and J lost 9 bases, with 15 bases between them. Germline loops: CDR1 MNHNS, CDR2 SASEGT. The CDR3 runs to 13 residues. CDR3 residues: CASSPTVVLPQHF. The DNA of the CDR3 is TGTGCCAGCAGCCCTACGGTCGTACTGCCCCAGCATTTT.

This clonotype was seen a few times. The chain carries TRBV18 and TRBJ2-7, with D hard to call. This CDR3 has 16 residues. CDR1 KGHSH and CDR2 LQKENI come from the germline V gene. V was shortened by 3 bases and J by 2 bases, with 17 bases between the two germline ends. CDR3 region: CASSPPRAMGAYEQYF. The CDR3 region has the DNA TGTGCCAGCTCACCCCCTAGGGCGATGGGTGCCTACGAGCAGTACTTC.

This clonotype was detected ten times or more. V is TRBV19 and J is TRBJ2-4, with D possibly matching TRBD2 (5 bases). In germline, CDR1 is LNHDA, CDR2 SQIVND (reference sequence). The CDR3 extends over 18 amino acids. V was clipped by 7 bases and J by 1 base, with 23 bases between them. The CDR3 sequence is CASTYSGSGLRAKNIQYF. CDR3 nucleotides: TGTGCCAGTACTTATTCGGGGTCAGGTTTACGGGCCAAAAACATTCAGTACTTC. Filled out from reference TRBV19 and TRBJ2-4, the complete variable domain reads DGGITQSPKYLFRKEGQNVTLSCEQNLNHDAMYWYRQDPGQGLRLIYYSQIVNDFQKGDIAEGYSVSREKKESFPLTVTSAQKNPTAFYLCASTYSGSGLRAKNIQYFGAGTRLSVL.

This clonotype was counted ten times or more. V gene TRBV7-8 combines with J gene TRBJ1-1; D perhaps matches TRBD1 (5 bases). The CDR3 is made up of 16 amino acids. Trimming cost V 5 bases and J 4 bases, with 20 bases left between them. Germline CDR1 SGHVS, CDR2 FQNEAQ. The CDR3 loop is CASSPLRVRASTEAFF. The CDR3 nucleotides are TGTGCCAGCAGCCCCCTCAGGGTGAGGGCGAGCACTGAAGCTTTCTTT.

The table lists this clonotype with many counts. The J gene is TRBJ1-2, the V gene TRBV12-5; 8 bases fit TRBD1. The germline V gene encodes CDR1 LGHNT and CDR2 FRNRAP. The CDR3 is 16 amino acids. J gave up 4 bases and V 5 bases, and 12 bases lay outside the gene matches. CDR3 coding DNA: TGTGCTAGTGGTGAAACCCCCAGGGGGCTGGGCTATGGCTACACCTTC. Translation gives CASGETPRGLGYGYTF.

This clonotype has at least ten counts. The chain combines TRBV27 with TRBJ2-7; D possibly corresponds to TRBD2 (5 bases). CDR3 size: 13 residues. V lost 8 bases, J lost 3 bases, and 14 bases lay in between. From germline, CDR1 is MNHEY and CDR2 SMNVEV (reference sequence). The CDR3 spells CASGEGEDYEQYF. In nucleotides, the CDR3 is TGTGCCAGCGGTGAGGGCGAGGACTACGAGCAGTACTTC.

This clonotype was counted at least ten times. The genes are TRBV19 and TRBJ1-1, with D maybe TRBD1 (5 bases). Germline CDR1 LNHDA, CDR2 SQIVND (reference sequence). The CDR3 is 14 residues long. The germline V and J ends were trimmed by 3 bases and 4 bases, with 12 bases remaining between them. The CDR3: CASSIPGVSTEAFF. The CDR3 nucleotides are TGTGCCAGTAGTATCCCGGGGGTGAGCACTGAAGCTTTCTTT.

The chain couples TRBV29-1 to TRBJ2-5; the D is unclear. The CDR3 covers 14 residues. The V gene's germline CDR1 is SQVTM and CDR2 ANQGSEA. Trimming took off 4 bases at V and 1 base at J, with 13 bases between the two ends. The CDR3 nucleotides read TGCAGCGTTGGTCGATCGGGCAGCCAAGAGACCCAGTACTTC. The encoded protein is CSVGRSGSQETQYF.

This clonotype has at least ten counts. The CDR3 spells CASSLGQGGSYGYTF. The CDR3 region has the DNA TGTGCCAGCAGCCTCGGACAGGGAGGGTCCTATGGCTACACCTTC. The chain is built from TRBV7-3 and TRBJ1-2; 8 bases are shared with TRBD1. V shed 5 bases, J shed 4 bases, and the junction held 9 bases outside the gene matches. From germline, CDR1 is SGHTA and CDR2 FQGTGA. The CDR3 loop spans 15 amino acids.

This clonotype was counted at least ten times. The rearrangement joins TRBV19 to TRBJ1-1, with D tentatively TRBD1 (5 bases). Germline values: CDR1 LNHDA, CDR2 SQIVND (reference sequence). Trimming pared 0 bases from V and 0 bases from J, leaving 5 bases between. The CDR3 contains 14 residues. The CDR3 region is CASSIEGLNTEAFF. Written as DNA, the CDR3 is TGTGCCAGTAGTATAGAGGGACTGAACACTGAAGCTTTCTTT.

This clonotype was recorded at least ten times. The V gene is TRBV20-1, the J gene TRBJ2-7; the D gene is possibly TRBD2 (6 bases). The CDR3 spans 13 residues. The germline V and J ends were trimmed by 7 bases and 3 bases, with 16 bases remaining between them. In germline, CDR1 is DFQATT, CDR2 SNEGSKA (reference sequence). The CDR3 loop reads CSVPAGRFYEQYF. The CDR3 bases are TGCAGTGTCCCAGCGGGCCGTTTCTACGAGCAGTACTTC.

The sample holds many counts of this clonotype. The chain combines TRBV20-1 with TRBJ1-1; D perhaps matches TRBD1 (5 bases). This CDR3 has 12 residues. V lost 3 bases and J lost 4, with 9 bases in between. In germline, CDR1 is DFQATT, CDR2 SNEGSKA (reference sequence). The CDR3 DNA sequence: TGCAGTGCTAGGTCAGGGTTCACTGAAGCTTTCTTT. It is translated as CSARSGFTEAFF.

Ten or more counts support this clonotype. The J gene is TRBJ2-5, the V gene TRBV7-8, with TRBD1 identical over 9 bases. V dropped 5 bases and J dropped 1; count of bases not matched to a gene: 8. Germline CDR1 and CDR2: SGHVS and FQNEAQ. This CDR3 is 16 amino acids long. CDR3: CASSMYRGPIQETQYF. As DNA, the CDR3 is TGTGCCAGCAGCATGTACAGGGGGCCCATCCAAGAGACCCAGTACTTC.

This clonotype was picked up many times. The chain carries TRBV15 and TRBJ1-2; the D is unclear. This CDR3 comprises 15 residues. Germline loops: CDR1 LNHNV, CDR2 YYDKDF (reference sequence). The V gene lost 2 bases and the J gene lost 4 bases, with 14 bases spanning the gap. The CDR3 sequence is CATSRITSGRYGYTF. The CDR3 DNA sequence: TGTGCCACCAGCAGAATTACCTCGGGTCGCTATGGCTACACCTTC.

There are many counts of this clonotype. The chain has TRBV15 and TRBJ1-5; the D gene is possibly TRBD1 (5 bases). The CDR3 sequence is 16 residues long. V lost 1 base, J lost 1 base, and 11 bases lay in between. Germline CDR1 and CDR2: LNHNV and YYDKDF (reference sequence). CDR3 sequence reads: CATSRAGPSSNQPQHF. The CDR3 bases are TGTGCCACCAGCAGAGCGGGGCCGTCGAGCAATCAGCCCCAGCATTTT.

This clonotype was observed many times. The V and J genes are TRBV7-3 and TRBJ2-2; TRBD2 matches at 8 bases. V lost 5 bases to trimming and J lost 6 bases; unmatched junction nucleotides: 20. The CDR3 runs 19 residues. Per the germline V gene, CDR1 is SGHTA and CDR2 is FQGTGA. The CDR3, as DNA: TGTGCCAGCAGCCCAAATCCCAGCGGGGGATCTTCGGGGGCCGGGGAGCTGTTTTTT. Its protein is CASSPNPSGGSSGAGELFF.

To note about this clonotype: This is likely a read error, given that the CDR3 carries no conserved phenylalanine or tryptophan at its end. V gene TRBV19 combines with J gene TRBJ1-5; D is ambiguous. CDR3 length: 15 amino acids. CDR1 and CDR2 from the germline V gene are LNHDA and SQIVND (reference sequence). V was cut by 4 bases and J by 4 bases, with 14 bases left in between. The CDR3 sequence is CASSTQGPTNQPQHL. In DNA form, the CDR3 reads TGTGCCAGTAGTACACAAGGCCCCACGAATCAGCCCCAGCATTTG.

Many counts were recorded for this clonotype. The rearrangement joins TRBV20-1 to TRBJ1-1, with a possible D match to TRBD1 (6 bases). V lost 0 bases, J lost 7 bases, and 15 bases lay in between. This CDR3 has 14 amino acids. Germline V gives CDR1 DFQATT, CDR2 SNEGSKA (reference sequence). The CDR3 DNA follows: TGCAGTGCTAGAGATCTCAACAGGGTGATTGAAGCTTTCTTT. Protein sequence: CSARDLNRVIEAFF.

This clonotype was detected ten times or more. The chain has TRBV11-2 and TRBJ2-5, with 11 bases that match TRBD2. CDR1 SGHAT and CDR2 FQNNGV come from the germline V gene. With V trimmed by 5 bases and J by 1 base, 6 bases remained unmatched. The CDR3 totals 16 residues. As DNA, the CDR3 is TGTGCCAGCAGCCGAGGACTAGCGGGCTTCCAAGAGACCCAGTACTTC. Its translation is CASSRGLAGFQETQYF.